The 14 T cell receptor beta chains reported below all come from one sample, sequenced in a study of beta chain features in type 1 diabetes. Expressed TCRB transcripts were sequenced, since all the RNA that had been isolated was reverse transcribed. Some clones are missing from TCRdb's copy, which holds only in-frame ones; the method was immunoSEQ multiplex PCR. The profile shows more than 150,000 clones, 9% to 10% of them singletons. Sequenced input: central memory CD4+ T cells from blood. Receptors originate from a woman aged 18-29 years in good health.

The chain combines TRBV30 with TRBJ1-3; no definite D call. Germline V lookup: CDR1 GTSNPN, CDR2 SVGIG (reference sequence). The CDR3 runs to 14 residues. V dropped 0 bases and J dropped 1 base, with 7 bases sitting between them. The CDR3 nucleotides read TGTGCCTGGAGTGTTGGTAGTTCTGGAAACACCATATATTTT. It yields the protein CAWSVGSSGNTIYF. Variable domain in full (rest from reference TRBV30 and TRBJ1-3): SQTIHQWPATLVQPVGSPLSLECTVEGTSNPNLYWYRQAAGRGLQLLFYSVGIGQISSEVPQNLSASRPQDRQFILSSKKLLLSDSGFYLCAWSVGSSGNTIYFGEGSWLTVV.

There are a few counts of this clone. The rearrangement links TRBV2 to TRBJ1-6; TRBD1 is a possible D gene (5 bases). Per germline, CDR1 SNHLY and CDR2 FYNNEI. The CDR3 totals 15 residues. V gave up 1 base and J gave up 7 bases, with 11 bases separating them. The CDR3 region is CASSEEAGRNSPLHF. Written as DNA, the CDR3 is TGTGCCAGCAGTGAAGAGGCAGGGCGGAATTCACCCCTCCACTTT.

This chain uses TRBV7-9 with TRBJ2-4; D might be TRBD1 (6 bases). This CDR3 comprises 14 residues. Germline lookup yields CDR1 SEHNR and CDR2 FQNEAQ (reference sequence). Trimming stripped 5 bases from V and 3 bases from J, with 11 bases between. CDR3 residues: CASSPGTHKNIQYF. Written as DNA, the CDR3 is TGTGCCAGCAGCCCCGGGACACACAAAAACATTCAGTACTTC.

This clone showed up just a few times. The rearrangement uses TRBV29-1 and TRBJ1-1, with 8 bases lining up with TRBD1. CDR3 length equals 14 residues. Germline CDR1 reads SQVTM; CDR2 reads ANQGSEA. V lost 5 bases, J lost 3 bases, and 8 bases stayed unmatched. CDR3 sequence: CSVRTGNSDTEAFF. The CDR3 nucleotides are TGCAGCGTTAGGACAGGGAATTCGGACACTGAAGCTTTCTTT.

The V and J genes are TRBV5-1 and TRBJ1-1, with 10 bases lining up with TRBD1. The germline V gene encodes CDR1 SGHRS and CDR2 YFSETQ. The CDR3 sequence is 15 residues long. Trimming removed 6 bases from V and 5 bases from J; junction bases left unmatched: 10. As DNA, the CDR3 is TGCGCCAGCAATGACAGGGGGCCGCCGGGGACTGAAGCTTTCTTT. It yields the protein CASNDRGPPGTEAFF.

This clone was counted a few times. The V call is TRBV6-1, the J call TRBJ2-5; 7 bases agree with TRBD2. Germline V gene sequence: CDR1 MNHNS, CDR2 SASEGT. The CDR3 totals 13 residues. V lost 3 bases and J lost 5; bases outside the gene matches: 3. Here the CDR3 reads CASSDPAGETQYF. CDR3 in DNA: TGTGCCAGCAGTGACCCAGCGGGGGAGACCCAGTACTTC.

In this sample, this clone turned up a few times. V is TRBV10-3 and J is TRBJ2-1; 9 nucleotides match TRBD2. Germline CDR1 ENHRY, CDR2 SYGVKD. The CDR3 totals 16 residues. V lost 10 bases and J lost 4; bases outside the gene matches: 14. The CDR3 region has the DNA TGTGCCACCAAAGCTAGGTCGACTAGCGGTTACAATGAGCAGTTCTTC. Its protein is CATKARSTSGYNEQFF.

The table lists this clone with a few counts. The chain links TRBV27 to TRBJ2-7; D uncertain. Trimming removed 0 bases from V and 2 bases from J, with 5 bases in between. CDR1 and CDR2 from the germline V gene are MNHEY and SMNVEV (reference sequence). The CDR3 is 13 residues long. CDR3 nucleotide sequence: TGTGCCAGCAGTTTATCCCGGGCCTACGAGCAGTACTTC. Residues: CASSLSRAYEQYF.

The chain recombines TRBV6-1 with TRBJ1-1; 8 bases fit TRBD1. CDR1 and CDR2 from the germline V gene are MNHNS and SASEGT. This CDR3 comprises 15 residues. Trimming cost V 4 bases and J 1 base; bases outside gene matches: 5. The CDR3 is CASSGGQVGNTEAFF. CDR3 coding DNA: TGTGCCAGCAGTGGGGGACAGGTCGGGAACACTGAAGCTTTCTTT.

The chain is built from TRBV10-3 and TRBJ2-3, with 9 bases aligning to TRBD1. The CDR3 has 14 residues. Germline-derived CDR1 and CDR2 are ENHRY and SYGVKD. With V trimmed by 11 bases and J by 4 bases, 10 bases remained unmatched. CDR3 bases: TGTGCCGTAGAGGGACAGGGATTCGCAGATACGCAGTATTTT. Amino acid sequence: CAVEGQGFADTQYF.

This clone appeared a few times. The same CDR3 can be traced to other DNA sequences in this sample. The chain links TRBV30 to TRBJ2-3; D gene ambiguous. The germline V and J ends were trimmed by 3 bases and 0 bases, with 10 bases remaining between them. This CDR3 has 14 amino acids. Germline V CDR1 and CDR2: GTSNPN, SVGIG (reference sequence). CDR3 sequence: CAWRREASTDTQYF. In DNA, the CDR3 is TGTGCCTGGAGACGTGAAGCTAGCACAGATACGCAGTATTTT.

CDR3 residues: CASSSAGRDTQYF. In nucleotides, the CDR3 is TGTGCCAGCAGCTCTGCTGGGAGGGATACGCAGTATTTT. The gene calls are TRBV7-2 and TRBJ2-3, with a tentative D call TRBD2 (6 bases). The V end was cut by 4 bases, the J end by 6 bases, with 11 bases between. The CDR3 totals 13 residues. Per the germline V gene, CDR1 is SGHTA and CDR2 is FQGNSA.

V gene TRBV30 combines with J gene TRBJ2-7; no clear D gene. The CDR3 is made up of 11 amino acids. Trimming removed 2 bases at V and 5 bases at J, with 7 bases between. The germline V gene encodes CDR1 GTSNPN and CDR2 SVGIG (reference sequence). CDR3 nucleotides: TGTGCCTGGAGTAAGGAGCACGAGCAGTACTTC. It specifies CAWSKEHEQYF.

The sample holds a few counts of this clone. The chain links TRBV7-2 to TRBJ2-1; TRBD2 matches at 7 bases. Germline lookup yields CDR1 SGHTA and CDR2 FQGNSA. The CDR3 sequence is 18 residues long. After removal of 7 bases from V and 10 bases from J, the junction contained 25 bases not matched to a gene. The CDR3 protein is CASTKSHSGGWQAVEQFF. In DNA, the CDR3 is TGTGCCAGCACCAAAAGTCACTCGGGGGGTTGGCAGGCGGTCGAGCAGTTCTTC.